This TCR beta chain originates from a study of a mutant IDH1 vaccine in newly diagnosed glioma. Overall study: It was radiotherapy, temozolomide, or both that patients received previously, with most receiving both. Study-wide points: Pseudoprogression appeared unlinked to shifts in leading peripheral T cell clonotypes. The vaccine induced immune responses, and these occurred in roughly 93% of patients.

This CDR3 has 15 amino acids. In germline, CDR1 is MNHEY, CDR2 SMNVEV (reference sequence). The V end lost 3 bases, the J end lost 2 bases, and 10 bases lay between the germline ends. In the case of this clone: Its target is not known.

Time point given: baseline, week 1 (first vaccination visit). Sample treatment: pre-vaccination baseline after standard-of-care therapy. Sequenced by immunoSEQ multiplex PCR; TCRdb stores in-frame clones only, minus some. The sample consists of 60,000 to 85,000 clones, roughly 78% of them appearing once. V usage is TRBV27 and J usage is TRBJ1-4; TRBD1 might be the D (5 bases). Sequenced here: PBMCs, sampled from a glioma patient treated with radiotherapy, temozolomide or both. The receptor was isolated from a man in his fifties or sixties with glioma. The CDR3 here is CASSFGGATNEKLFF. The CDR3 DNA reads TGTGCCAGCAGTTTCGGGGGAGCGACTAATGAAAAACTGTTTTTT.